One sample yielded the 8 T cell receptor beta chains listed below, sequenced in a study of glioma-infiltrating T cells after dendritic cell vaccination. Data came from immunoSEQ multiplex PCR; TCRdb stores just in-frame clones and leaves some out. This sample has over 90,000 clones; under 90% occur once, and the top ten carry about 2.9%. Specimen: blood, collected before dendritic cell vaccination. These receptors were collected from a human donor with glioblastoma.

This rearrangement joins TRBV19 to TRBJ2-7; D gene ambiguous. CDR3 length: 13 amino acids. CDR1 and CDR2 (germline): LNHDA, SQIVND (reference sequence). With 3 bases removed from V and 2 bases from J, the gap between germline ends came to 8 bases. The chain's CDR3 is CASSINNPYEQYF. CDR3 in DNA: TGTGCCAGTAGTATTAACAACCCCTACGAGCAGTACTTC.

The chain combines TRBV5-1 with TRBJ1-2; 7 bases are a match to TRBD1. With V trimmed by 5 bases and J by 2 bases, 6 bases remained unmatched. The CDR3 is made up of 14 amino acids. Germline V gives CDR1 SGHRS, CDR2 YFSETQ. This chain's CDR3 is CASSYGTENYGYTF. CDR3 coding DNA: TGCGCCAGCAGTTACGGGACAGAGAACTATGGCTACACCTTC.

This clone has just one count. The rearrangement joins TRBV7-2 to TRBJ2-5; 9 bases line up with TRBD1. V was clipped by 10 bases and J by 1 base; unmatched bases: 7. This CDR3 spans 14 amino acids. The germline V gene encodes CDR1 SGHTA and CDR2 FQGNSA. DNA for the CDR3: TGTGCCACCCAGACGGACAGGGGCCAAGAGACCCAGTACTTC. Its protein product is CATQTDRGQETQYF.

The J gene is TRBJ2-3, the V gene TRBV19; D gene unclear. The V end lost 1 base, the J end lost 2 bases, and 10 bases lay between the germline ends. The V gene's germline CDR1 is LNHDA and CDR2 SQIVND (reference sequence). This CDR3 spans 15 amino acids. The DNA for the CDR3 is TGTGCCAGTAGTATAGGCGACACTTACACAGATACGCAGTATTTT. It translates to CASSIGDTYTDTQYF.

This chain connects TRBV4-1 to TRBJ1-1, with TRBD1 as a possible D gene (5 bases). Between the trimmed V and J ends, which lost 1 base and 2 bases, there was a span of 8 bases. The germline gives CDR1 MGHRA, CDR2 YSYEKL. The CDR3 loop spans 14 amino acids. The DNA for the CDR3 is TGCGCCAGCAGCCAAGGACAGCTTAACACTGAAGCTTTCTTT. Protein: CASSQGQLNTEAFF.

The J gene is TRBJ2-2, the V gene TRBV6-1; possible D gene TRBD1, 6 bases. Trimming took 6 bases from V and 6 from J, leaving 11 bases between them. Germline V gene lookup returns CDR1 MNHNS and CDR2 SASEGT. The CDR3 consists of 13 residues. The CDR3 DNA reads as TGTGCCAGCAGCGTGACAGGCGCCGGGGAGCTGTTTTTT. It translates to CASSVTGAGELFF.

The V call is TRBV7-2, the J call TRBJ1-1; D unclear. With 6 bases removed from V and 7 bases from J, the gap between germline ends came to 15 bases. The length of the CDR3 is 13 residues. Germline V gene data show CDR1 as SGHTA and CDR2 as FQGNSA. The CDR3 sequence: CASRRVPGSEAFF. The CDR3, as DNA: TGTGCCAGCAGACGGGTTCCGGGGAGTGAAGCTTTCTTT.

CDR3 nucleotide sequence: TGCGCCAGCAGCTTAACTAGCGGCCAAGAGACCCAGTACTTC. This gives the protein CASSLTSGQETQYF. The chain combines TRBV5-1 with TRBJ2-5, with 8 bases lining up with TRBD2. CDR3 size: 14 residues. J gave up 1 base and V 2 bases, and 1 base lay outside the gene matches. Germline V CDR1 and CDR2: SGHRS, YFSETQ.